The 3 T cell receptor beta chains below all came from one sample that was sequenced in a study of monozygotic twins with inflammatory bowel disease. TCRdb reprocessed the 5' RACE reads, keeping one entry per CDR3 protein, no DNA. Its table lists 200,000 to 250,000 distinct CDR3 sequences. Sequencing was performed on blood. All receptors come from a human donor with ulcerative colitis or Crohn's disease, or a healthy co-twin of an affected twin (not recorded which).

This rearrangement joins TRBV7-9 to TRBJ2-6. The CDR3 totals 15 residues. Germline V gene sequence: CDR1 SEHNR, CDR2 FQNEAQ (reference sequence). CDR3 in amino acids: CASRIIKPGANVLTF.

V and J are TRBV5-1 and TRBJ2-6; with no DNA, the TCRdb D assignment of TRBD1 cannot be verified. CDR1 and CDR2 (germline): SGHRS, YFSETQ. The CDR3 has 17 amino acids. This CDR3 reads CASSSGQFYSGANVLTF.

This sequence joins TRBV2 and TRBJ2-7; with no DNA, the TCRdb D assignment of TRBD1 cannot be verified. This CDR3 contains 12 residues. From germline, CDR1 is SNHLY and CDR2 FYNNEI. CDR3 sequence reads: CASSDGGFQQYF.